Below, 8 T cell receptor beta chains from the same sample are listed, as sequenced in a study of blood T cell repertoires in COVID-19. The assay was immunoSEQ multiplex PCR, and TCRdb's table has in-frame clones only and misses some. The sample holds some 150,000 clones; around 84% are singletons and the top ten take around 40%. Material for sequencing was peripheral blood. The source of these receptors is a human donor in a cohort sampled during active COVID-19.

The rearrangement joins TRBV7-8 to TRBJ2-1; 12 positions agree with TRBD2. The CDR3 is made up of 17 amino acids. CDR1 SGHVS and CDR2 FQNEAQ come from the germline V gene. V shed 0 bases and J 2 bases; nucleotides not matched to a gene: 2. CDR3 residues: CASSLAGLAGTYNEQFF. Here the CDR3 DNA reads TGTGCCAGCAGCTTAGCGGGACTAGCGGGTACCTACAATGAGCAGTTCTTC.

The chain couples TRBV27 to TRBJ1-1; D not certain. The CDR3 contains 15 residues. Germline V gene sequence: CDR1 MNHEY, CDR2 SMNVEV (reference sequence). Trimming cost V 0 bases and J 1 base, with 9 bases left between them. The CDR3 nucleotides are TGTGCCAGCAGTTTATCAACCCACAGGAACACTGAAGCTTTCTTT. It is translated as CASSLSTHRNTEAFF.

The chain is built from TRBV30 and TRBJ2-3, with 7 bases aligning to TRBD2. The trim removed 2 bases at V and 6 bases at J, leaving 11 bases unmatched. The CDR3 runs to 15 residues. Looked up from germline, CDR1 is GTSNPN and CDR2 is SVGIG (reference sequence). The CDR3 region is CAWSIATSVADTQYF. CDR3 bases: TGTGCCTGGAGTATCGCAACTAGCGTGGCGGATACGCAGTATTTT.

This clone was detected only once. The V call is TRBV7-2, the J call TRBJ2-7; tentative D call: TRBD1 (6 bases). Germline-derived CDR1 and CDR2 are SGHTA and FQGNSA. CDR3 length: 13 residues. V was cut by 6 bases and J by 9 bases, with 18 bases left in between. The CDR3 nucleotides read TGTGCCAGCAGACGGCCTGAGGAGACAGGGCAGTACTTC. Its translation: CASRRPEETGQYF.

A few counts support this clone. This rearrangement joins TRBV3-1 (or the pseudogene TRBV3-2) to TRBJ1-6, with 9 nucleotides matching TRBD1. The length of the CDR3 is 17 residues. The germline gives CDR1 LGHDT, CDR2 YNNKEL (reference sequence). Losses at the gene ends were 1 base for V and 9 bases for J; bases not matched to a gene: 10. The CDR3 region is CASSQGGPGQGRSPLHF. The CDR3 nucleotides read TGTGCCAGCAGCCAAGGGGGACCGGGACAGGGACGTTCACCCCTCCACTTT.

This chain connects TRBV7-2 to TRBJ2-7; D is possibly TRBD1 (5 bases). The CDR3 extends over 15 amino acids. Per germline, CDR1 SGHTA and CDR2 FQGNSA. V shed 5 bases and J shed 1 base, with 15 bases lying between them. CDR3 DNA sequence: TGTGCCAGCAGCCTCATAGGGGCAGGGTCCTACGAGCAGTACTTC. Its translation is CASSLIGAGSYEQYF.

V gene TRBV19 combines with J gene TRBJ2-1; the D is unclear. Germline V lookup: CDR1 LNHDA, CDR2 SQIVND (reference sequence). V was cut by 5 bases and J by 9 bases, with 17 bases left in between. The CDR3 length is 14 residues. The CDR3 sequence: CASSGLPERSEQFF. The CDR3 bases are TGTGCCAGTAGTGGCCTCCCGGAGAGGAGTGAGCAGTTCTTC.

V is TRBV19 and J is TRBJ1-2, with D tentatively TRBD1 (5 bases). Trimming removed 6 bases from V and 0 bases from J, with 11 bases in between. Germline loops: CDR1 LNHDA, CDR2 SQIVND (reference sequence). This CDR3 is built from 14 residues. This CDR3 reads CASSVTATNYGYTF. DNA for the CDR3: TGTGCCAGTAGCGTGACAGCGACTAACTATGGCTACACCTTC. Complete variable domain (other parts from reference TRBV19 and TRBJ1-2): DGGITQSPKYLFRKEGQNVTLSCEQNLNHDAMYWYRQDPGQGLRLIYYSQIVNDFQKGDIAEGYSVSREKKESFPLTVTSAQKNPTAFYLCASSVTATNYGYTFGSGTRLTVV.